Shown below are 2 T cell receptor beta chains from a single sample sequenced in a study of beta chain features in type 1 diabetes. Isolated RNA was reverse transcribed in full, so expressed TCRB transcripts were sequenced. Sequencing used immunoSEQ multiplex PCR; TCRdb keeps in-frame clones, though not all of them. The profile covers about 150,000 clones, with about 9.1% appearing a single time and about 2.5% taken by the ten largest. Sequencing was performed on central memory CD4+ T cells from blood. Receptors were obtained from a woman younger than 30 in good health.

The chain is built from TRBV12-5 and TRBJ2-2; 7 bases map to TRBD2. The CDR3 covers 14 residues. V shed 5 bases, J shed 4 bases, and the junction held 4 bases outside the gene matches. Germline lookup yields CDR1 LGHNT and CDR2 FRNRAP. CDR3 sequence reads: CASGSGASTGELFF. CDR3 DNA sequence: TGTGCTAGTGGTAGCGGGGCTTCCACCGGGGAGCTGTTTTTT.

This clone has a count of ten or more. The rearrangement uses TRBV5-1 and TRBJ2-7; TRBD2 matches at 9 bases. V trimming: 5 bases; J trimming: 5 bases; junction bases outside the gene matches: 8. The CDR3 runs 14 residues. Germline values: CDR1 SGHRS, CDR2 YFSETQ. The CDR3 loop reads CASRISLAGNEQYF. The CDR3 nucleotides are TGCGCCAGCAGGATTTCCCTAGCGGGGAACGAGCAGTACTTC.